This TCR beta chain derives from a study of beta chain features in type 1 diabetes. The study, taken as a whole, reports: Among patients, naive, central memory and Treg TCRB repertoires appeared more similar than among healthy donors. Moderate yet significant TCRB CDR3 shortening was seen in Type 1 diabetes patients in all four CD4+ subsets. Fewer insertions but more deletions were seen at VDJ junctions in type 1 diabetes patients.

The table lists this clone with a few counts. Its antigen is not identified. cDNA synthesis used the whole RNA isolate, giving expressed TCRB sequences. The repertoire was sequenced with immunoSEQ multiplex PCR; TCRdb's copy has only in-frame clones and lacks some. The profile shows a few hundred thousand clones, 8.5% to 10% of them singletons. Using CD45RO/CCR7/CD25/CD127/CD95/CD27, CD4+ naive, central memory, regulatory and stem cell-like memory cells were sorted. Sequencing used central memory CD4+ T cells from blood. This TCR was sampled from a man younger than 45 with type 1 diabetes.

Here the CDR3 reads CASSLLASGKYEQYF. In nucleotides, the CDR3 is TGTGCCAGCAGTTTATTGGCTAGCGGGAAATACGAGCAGTACTTC. The chain recombines TRBV28 with TRBJ2-7, with 9 bases fitting TRBD2. CDR1 is MDHEN, CDR2 SYDVKM, per germline. The CDR3 loop spans 15 amino acids. V shed 1 base, J shed 4 bases, and the junction held 5 bases outside the gene matches. Full variable domain (rest looked up from reference TRBV28 and TRBJ2-7): DVKVTQSSRYLVKRTGEKVFLECVQDMDHENMFWYRQDPGLGLRLIYFSYDVKMKEKGDIPEGYSVSREKKERFSLILESASTNQTSMYLCASSLLASGKYEQYFGPGTRLTVT.